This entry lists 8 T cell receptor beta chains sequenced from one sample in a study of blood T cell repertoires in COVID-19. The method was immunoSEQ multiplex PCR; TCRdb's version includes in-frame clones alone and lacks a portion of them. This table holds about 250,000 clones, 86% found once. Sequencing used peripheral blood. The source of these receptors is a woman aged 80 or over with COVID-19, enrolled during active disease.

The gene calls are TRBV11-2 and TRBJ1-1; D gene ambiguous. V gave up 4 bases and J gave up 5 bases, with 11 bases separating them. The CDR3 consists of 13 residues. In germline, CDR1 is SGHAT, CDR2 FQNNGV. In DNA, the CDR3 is TGTGCCAGCAGCTCCAAGCGAGCGACTGAAGCTTTCTTT. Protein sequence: CASSSKRATEAFF.

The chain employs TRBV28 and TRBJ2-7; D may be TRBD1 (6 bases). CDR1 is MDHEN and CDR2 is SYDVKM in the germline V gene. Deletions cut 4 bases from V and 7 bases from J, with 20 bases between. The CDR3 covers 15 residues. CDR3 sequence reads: CASSSSQDRSREQYV. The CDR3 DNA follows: TGTGCCAGCAGTTCGAGCCAAGACAGGTCTAGGGAGCAGTACGTC.

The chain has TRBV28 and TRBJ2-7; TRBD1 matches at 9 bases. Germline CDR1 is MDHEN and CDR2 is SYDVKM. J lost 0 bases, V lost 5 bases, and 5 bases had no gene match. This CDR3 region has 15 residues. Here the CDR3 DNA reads TGTGCCAGCAGTCCATCGGGACAGGGCTCCTACGAGCAGTACTTC. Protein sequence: CASSPSGQGSYEQYF.

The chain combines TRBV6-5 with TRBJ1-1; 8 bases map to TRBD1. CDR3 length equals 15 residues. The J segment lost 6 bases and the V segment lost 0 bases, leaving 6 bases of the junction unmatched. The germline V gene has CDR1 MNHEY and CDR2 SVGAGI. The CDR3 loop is CASSYSRTGRSEAFF. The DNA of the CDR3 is TGTGCCAGCAGTTACTCGAGGACAGGGAGGTCTGAAGCTTTCTTT.

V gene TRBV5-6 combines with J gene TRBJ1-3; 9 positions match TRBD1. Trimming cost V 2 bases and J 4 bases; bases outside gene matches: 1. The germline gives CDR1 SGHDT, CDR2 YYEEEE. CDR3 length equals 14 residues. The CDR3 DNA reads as TGTGCCAGCAGCTTAACAGGGGGCGGAAACACCATATATTTT. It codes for CASSLTGGGNTIYF.

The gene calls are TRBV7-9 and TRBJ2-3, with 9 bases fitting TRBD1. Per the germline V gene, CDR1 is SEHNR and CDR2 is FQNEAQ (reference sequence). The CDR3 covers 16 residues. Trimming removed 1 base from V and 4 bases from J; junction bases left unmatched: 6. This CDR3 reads CASSLGGQGSADTQYF. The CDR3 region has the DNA TGTGCCAGCAGCTTAGGGGGACAGGGATCGGCAGATACGCAGTATTTT.

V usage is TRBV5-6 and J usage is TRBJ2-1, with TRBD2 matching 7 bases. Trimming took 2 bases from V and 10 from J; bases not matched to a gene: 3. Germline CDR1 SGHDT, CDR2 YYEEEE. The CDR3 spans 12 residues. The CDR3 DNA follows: TGTGCCAGCAGCTTCGCTAGCGGAGAGCAGTTCTTC. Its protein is CASSFASGEQFF.

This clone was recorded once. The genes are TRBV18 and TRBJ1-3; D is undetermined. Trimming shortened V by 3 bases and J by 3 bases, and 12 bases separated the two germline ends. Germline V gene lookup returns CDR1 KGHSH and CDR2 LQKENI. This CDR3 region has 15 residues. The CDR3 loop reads CASSPPPVNGNTIYF. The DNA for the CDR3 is TGTGCCAGCTCACCTCCTCCAGTTAATGGAAACACCATATATTTT.